This paragraph covers one TCR beta chain sequence. This clone was seen a few times. Its antigen remains unidentified. No much larger clonotype is one base removed from it; base qualities were not supplied. A single peripheral blood draw of 95 to 150 mL on average was collected from each donor into heparinised tubes. Naive, central memory, regulatory and stem cell-like memory CD4+ T cells were sorted on a BD FACSAria II using a panel including CD45RO, CCR7, CD25, CD127, CD95 and CD27. All sorted populations exceeded 95% purity. PBMCs were isolated immediately by Lymphoprep density gradient centrifugation and stained directly without culture. So that batch effects would be minimized, each experiment stained and sorted samples in pairs, pairing one healthy donor with one patient. From cysteine to phenylalanine, the CDR3 is 14 amino acids long. Here the CDR3 DNA is all that survives: 42 bases in frame from base 1. V loses 3 bases of germline sequence and J loses 4 bases, and the interval between the two ends is 12 bases. From a lookup of the germline V gene, CDR1 and CDR2 are LGHNA and YSLEER.

All of the isolated RNA was reverse transcribed with the High Capacity cDNA Reverse Transcription Kit, so expressed TCRB transcripts were sequenced. Naive, central memory and regulatory T cell samples underwent deep immunoSEQ sequencing, averaging about 3.57 million total reads per sample. Sorted cells were lysed in RLT buffer, and RNA was extracted using DNase-treated RNeasy Micro or Mini kits according to cell number. Each cell subset was processed separately to prevent cross-contamination, with patient and healthy donor samples processed together. TCRB sequences were amplified from cDNA with the immunoSEQ multiplex PCR, producing 87-bp fragments spanning the CDR3 region. Sequencing of the amplicons was performed on the Illumina HiSeq platform. On the study's bioinformatics: Synthetic template baselines were used to correct PCR bias computationally, reads within Hamming distance 2 were collapsed, and singletons that could not be merged were discarded. Reads were aligned to IMGT to assign V, D and J genes, CDR3 length, and insertions or deletions at six rearrangement sites. Within each subset, clonotype counts were normalized to sorted cell number, after which true diversity and Gini coefficients were computed with the tcR R package. The overlap coefficient, calculated on TCRB nucleotide sequences, was used to measure repertoire sharing. Out-of-frame TCRB sequences from naive cells were analyzed to stand in for the pre-selection repertoire. TCRdb limited this immuneACCESS table to in-frame rearrangements with V and J called. A share of clones is missing; checked studies link under half to unresolved V genes, and the rest is unexplained. V and J calls plus clone size are reproduced from that table; the DNA served to infer D and trimming. The sample includes under 800,000 clones, with about 14% observed a single time. In total, the top ten clones hold more than 0.08% of the sample.

This specimen belongs to a study of beta chain features in type 1 diabetes (dated by TCRdb to the late 2010s). Broadly, across the study: Mean age, gender distribution, total cell number and subset yield did not differ between patients and healthy donors. A total of under 120,000,000 sorted cells were examined across all samples, and RNA yield correlated strongly with the number of cells per subset. In the study, TCRB repertoires of sorted circulating CD4+ T cell subsets from recently diagnosed type 1 diabetes patients were compared with those of matched healthy donors. Regulatory and stem cell-like memory subsets were isolated from only 8 patients and about eight healthy donors, whereas naive and central memory subsets came from all 30 or so donors.

Broader findings and caveats from the paper: Sequencing cDNA rather than genomic DNA could over-represent highly expressing activated cells, although activation and CD3 levels did not differ between groups. Naive, central memory and regulatory TCRB repertoires appeared more similar among patients than among healthy donors. Because the HLA sub-analyses included only small numbers of individuals, any influence of HLA type on TCRB rearrangement was left unresolved. Fewer insertions and more nucleotide deletions at VDJ recombination sites were observed in patients with type 1 diabetes, implying thymic rearrangement abnormalities. In all four CD4+ subsets, TCRB CDR3 length was moderately but significantly shorter in type 1 diabetes patients. Shorter templates might be favored by PCR, yet because patient and control samples were amplified and corrected together, any such skew would affect both groups equally.

Recombination connected TRBV4-3 to TRBJ1-1; the D gene cannot be resolved reliably. This TCR came from a young man in good health. The sequenced material came from naive CD4+ T cells from blood. Sample cell subset or site, as interpreted from the label and publication: true naive CD4+ T cells. The DNA reads TGCGCCAGCAGCCACGGGAGGGAGAGCACTGAAGCTTTCTTT. This is translated as CASSHGRESTEAFF.